This paragraph covers one TCR beta chain sequence. Sequencing used immunoSEQ multiplex PCR; TCRdb keeps in-frame clones, though not all of them. The profile shows some 66,000 clones, roughly 82% of them singletons. The data originate from a study of OX40 agonist ivuxolimab in advanced cancers. Turning to the study itself: A diagnosis of hepatocellular carcinoma, melanoma, renal cell or head and neck cancer was present in dose-escalation patients. Age averaged around 58 years (range about 23 to 85), and roughly 80% were male.

The CDR3 extends over 16 amino acids. Germline lookup yields CDR1 LGHNA and CDR2 YNFKEQ. V was trimmed by 4 bases and J by 6 bases, leaving 19 bases between them. The clonotype comes from an adult with an advanced solid tumor such as melanoma, head and neck, liver or kidney cancer. The specimen was CD4+ or CD8+ T cells sorted from blood, collected in a trial of the OX40 agonist ivuxolimab. This chain links TRBV4-2 with TRBJ2-1, with D perhaps TRBD1 (7 bases). The CDR3 protein is CASSPGGGPLGNEQFF. The CDR3 DNA sequence: TGTGCCAGCAGCCCCGGAGGGGGCCCGTTGGGCAATGAGCAGTTCTTC.